This T cell receptor beta chain derives from a study of Graves' ophthalmopathy and Graves' hyperthyroidism. Across the study: Peripheral blood sampling preceded any treatment and occurred at initial diagnosis. Findings of the study overall: Among expanded thyroid clonotypes above 0.001 frequency, most also occurred in blood.

The V and J ends lost 3 bases and 0 bases respectively, with 9 bases between them. CDR3 length: 16 amino acids. Germline CDR1 and CDR2: MDHEN and SYDVKM. This clonotype was counted many times. Its antigen is unknown. Exclusion covered patients with other autoimmune diseases or uncontrolled infections (as well as pregnancy or lactation). RNA transcripts yielded amplified TCR beta CDR3 regions. Amplification began with first-round RT-PCR using HTBI primers, then second-round multiplex PCR was performed. TCRdb re-analysed the multiplex PCR reads in MiXCR, keeping a single row per CDR3 protein. Of around 470,000 distinct CDR3 sequences in the sample, 13% to 15% were seen once.

Sequencing input: blood. The TCR originated in a woman younger than 45 with Graves' ophthalmopathy. J is TRBJ2-6 and V is TRBV28; D unresolved. The CDR3 loop is CASSFLRFSGANVLTF. The CDR3 DNA reads TGTGCCAGCAGTTTCCTTCGATTCTCTGGGGCCAACGTCCTGACTTTC.